The sequence of this TCR beta chain was determined in a study of T-cell reconstitution after alpha-beta-depleted transplantation in children. From germline, CDR1 is ENHRY and CDR2 SYGVKD. There are 13 residues in the CDR3. The V and J ends lost 3 bases and 1 base respectively, with 3 bases between them. Unique molecular identifiers were used to barcode this TCRbeta library. TCRdb processed the PCR reads anew with MiXCR; each CDR3 protein has one entry. The repertoire holds more than 150,000 distinct CDR3 sequences, with just over 14% as singletons. Ten or more counts support this clonotype. This specimen consisted of PBMCs from the stem cell graft donor, obtained from the stem cell graft. The receptor's source is a human donor who donated a stem cell graft to a child with acute lymphoblastic leukemia. The genes are TRBV10-3 and TRBJ2-2; D gene unclear. CDR3 protein: CAISDQNTGELFF. CDR3 nucleotides: TGTGCCATCAGTGACCAGAACACCGGGGAGCTGTTTTTT.